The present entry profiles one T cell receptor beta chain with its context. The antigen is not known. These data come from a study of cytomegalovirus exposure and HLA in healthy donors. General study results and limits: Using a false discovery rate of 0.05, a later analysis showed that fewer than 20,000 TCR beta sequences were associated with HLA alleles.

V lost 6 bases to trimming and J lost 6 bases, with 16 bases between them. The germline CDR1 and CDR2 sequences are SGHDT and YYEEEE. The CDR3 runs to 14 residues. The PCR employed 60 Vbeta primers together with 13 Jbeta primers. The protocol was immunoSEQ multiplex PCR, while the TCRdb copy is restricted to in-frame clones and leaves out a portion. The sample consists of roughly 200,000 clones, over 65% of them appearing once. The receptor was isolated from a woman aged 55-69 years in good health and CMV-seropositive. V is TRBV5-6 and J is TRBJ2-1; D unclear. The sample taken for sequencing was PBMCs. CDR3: CASIPAPPGNEQFF. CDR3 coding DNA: TGTGCCAGCATTCCGGCCCCCCCAGGCAATGAGCAGTTCTTC.